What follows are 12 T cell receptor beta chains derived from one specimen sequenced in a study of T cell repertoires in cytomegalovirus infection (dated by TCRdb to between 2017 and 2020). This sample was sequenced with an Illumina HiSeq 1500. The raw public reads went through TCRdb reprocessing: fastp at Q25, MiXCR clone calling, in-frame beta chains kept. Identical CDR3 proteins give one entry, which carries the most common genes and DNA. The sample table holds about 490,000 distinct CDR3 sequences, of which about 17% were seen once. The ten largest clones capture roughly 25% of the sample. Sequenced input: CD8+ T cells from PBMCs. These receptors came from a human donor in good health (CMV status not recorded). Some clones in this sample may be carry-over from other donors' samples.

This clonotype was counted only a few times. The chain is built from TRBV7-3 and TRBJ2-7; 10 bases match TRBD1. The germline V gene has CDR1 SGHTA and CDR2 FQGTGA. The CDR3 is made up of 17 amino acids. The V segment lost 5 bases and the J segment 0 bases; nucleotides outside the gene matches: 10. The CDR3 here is CASSPGQGVLTSYEQYF. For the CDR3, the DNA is TGTGCCAGCAGCCCCGGACAGGGGGTTCTTACCTCCTACGAGCAGTACTTC.

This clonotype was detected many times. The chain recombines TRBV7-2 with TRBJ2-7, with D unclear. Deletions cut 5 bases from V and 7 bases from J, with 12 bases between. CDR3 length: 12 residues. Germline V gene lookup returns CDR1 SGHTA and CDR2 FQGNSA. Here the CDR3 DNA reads TGTGCCAGCAGCCTCCGGACCAGGGAGCAGTACTTC. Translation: CASSLRTREQYF.

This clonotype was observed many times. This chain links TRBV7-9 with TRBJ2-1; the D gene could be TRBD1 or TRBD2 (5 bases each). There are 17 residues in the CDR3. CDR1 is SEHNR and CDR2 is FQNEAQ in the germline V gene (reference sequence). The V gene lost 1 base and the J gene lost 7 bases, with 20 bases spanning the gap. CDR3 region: CASSLGVWDGGGNEQFF. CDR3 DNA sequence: TGTGCCAGCAGCTTAGGGGTATGGGACGGTGGTGGAAATGAGCAGTTCTTC.

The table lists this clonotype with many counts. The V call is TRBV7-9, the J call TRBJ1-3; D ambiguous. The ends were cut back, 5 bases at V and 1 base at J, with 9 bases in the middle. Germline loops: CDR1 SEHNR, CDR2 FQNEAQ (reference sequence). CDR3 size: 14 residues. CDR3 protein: CASSPPVSGNTIYF. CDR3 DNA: TGTGCCAGCAGCCCTCCAGTTTCTGGAAACACCATATATTTT.

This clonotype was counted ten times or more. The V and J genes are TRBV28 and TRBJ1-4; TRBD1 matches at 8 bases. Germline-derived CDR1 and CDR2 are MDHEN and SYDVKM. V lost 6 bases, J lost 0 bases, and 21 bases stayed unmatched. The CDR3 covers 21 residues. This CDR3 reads CASSPARWTIVQGATNEKLFF. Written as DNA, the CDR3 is TGTGCCAGCAGCCCCGCCCGGTGGACAATCGTACAGGGGGCAACTAATGAAAAACTGTTTTTT.

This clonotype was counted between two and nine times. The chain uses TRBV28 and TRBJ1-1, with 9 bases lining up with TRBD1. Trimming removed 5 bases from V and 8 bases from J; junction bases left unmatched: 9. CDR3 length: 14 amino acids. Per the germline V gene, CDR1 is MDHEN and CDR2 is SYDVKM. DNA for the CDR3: TGTGCCAGCAGTACGGACAGGGGACGTTCCGAAGCTTTCTTT. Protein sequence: CASSTDRGRSEAFF.

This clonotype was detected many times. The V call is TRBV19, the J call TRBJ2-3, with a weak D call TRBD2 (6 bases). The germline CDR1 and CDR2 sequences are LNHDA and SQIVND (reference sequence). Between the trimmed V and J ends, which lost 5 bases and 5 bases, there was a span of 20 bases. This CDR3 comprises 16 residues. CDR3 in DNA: TGTGCCAGTAGTGCCCGGACTACAAGGGCACAAGATACGCAGTATTTT. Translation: CASSARTTRAQDTQYF.

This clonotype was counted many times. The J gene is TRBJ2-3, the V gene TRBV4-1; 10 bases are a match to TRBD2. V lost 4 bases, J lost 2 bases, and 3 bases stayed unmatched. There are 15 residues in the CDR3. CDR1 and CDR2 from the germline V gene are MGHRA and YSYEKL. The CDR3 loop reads CASSPTSGATDTQYF. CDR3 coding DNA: TGCGCCAGCAGCCCTACTAGCGGGGCCACAGATACGCAGTATTTT.

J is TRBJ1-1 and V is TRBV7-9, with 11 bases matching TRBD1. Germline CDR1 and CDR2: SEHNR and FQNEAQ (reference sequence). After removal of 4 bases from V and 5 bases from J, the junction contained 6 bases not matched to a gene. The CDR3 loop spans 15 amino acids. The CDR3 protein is CASSSRTGGWTEAFF. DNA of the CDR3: TGTGCCAGCAGCTCAAGGACAGGGGGCTGGACTGAAGCTTTCTTT.

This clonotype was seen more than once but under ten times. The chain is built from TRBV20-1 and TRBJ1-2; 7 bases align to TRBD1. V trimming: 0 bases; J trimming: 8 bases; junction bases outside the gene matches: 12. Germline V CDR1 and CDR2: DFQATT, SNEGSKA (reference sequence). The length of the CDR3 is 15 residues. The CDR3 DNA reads TGCAGTGCTAGAGATCAGGGGACAGCCATTCAAGGCTACACCTTC. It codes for CSARDQGTAIQGYTF.

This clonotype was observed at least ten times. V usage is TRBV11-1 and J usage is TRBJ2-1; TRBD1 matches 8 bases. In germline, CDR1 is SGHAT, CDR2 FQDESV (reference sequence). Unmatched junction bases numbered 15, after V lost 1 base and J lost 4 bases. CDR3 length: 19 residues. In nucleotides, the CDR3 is TGTGCCAGCAGCTTAGAGACGGGGGACAGGCGGAGCGGGTACAATGAGCAGTTCTTC. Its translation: CASSLETGDRRSGYNEQFF.

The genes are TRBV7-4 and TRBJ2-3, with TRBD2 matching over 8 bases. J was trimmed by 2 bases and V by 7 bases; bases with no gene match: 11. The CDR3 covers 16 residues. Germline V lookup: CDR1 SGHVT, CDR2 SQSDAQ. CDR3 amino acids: CASTHTGGDYTDTQYF. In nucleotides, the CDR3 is TGTGCCAGCACCCACACGGGGGGGGACTACACAGATACGCAGTATTTT.